The sequence of this T cell receptor beta chain was determined in a study of identical twins. A few counts support this clonotype. The antigen remains unidentified. cDNA carried unique molecular identifiers, and a universal primer site was added by template switching. TCRdb reprocessed the 5' RACE reads with MiXCR, giving one entry per CDR3 protein. The sample lists roughly 1,500,000 distinct CDR3 sequences; about 31% were seen once. The study's findings and limits: Carriage of fewer insertions was seen in abundant cord blood beta clonotypes, whereas memory repertoires showed none. Twins' excess sharing was less marked for out-of-frame beta sequences.

Germline loops: CDR1 SNHLY, CDR2 FYNNEI. The CDR3 covers 14 residues. Trimming removed 7 bases from V and 7 bases from J; junction bases left unmatched: 7. The V gene is TRBV2, the J gene TRBJ2-4; 10 bases line up with TRBD2. The TCR originated in a newborn girl in good health. The sample comprised cord blood. CDR3 in DNA: TGTGCCAGCACACTGGGACTAGCGAGGAACATTCAGTACTTC. Translating it yields CASTLGLARNIQYF.